These T cell receptor beta chains were read from a single sample in a study of low-dose radiotherapy and immunotherapy resistance in tumors. TCRdb reprocessed the reads with MiXCR, giving one entry per CDR3 protein. This sample carries 65,000 to 95,000 distinct CDR3 sequences, approximately 20% of them seen once, and the ten largest clones take less than 6%. The sequencing used PBMCs, collected before treatment. The receptors stem from a male donor with prostate cancer. CDR3s include the opening cysteine and the closing phenylalanine or tryptophan. Fields, in order: D gene, V gene, J gene, clone size, CDR3 DNA, CDR3 protein. D genes are given only for firm matches. Clone size is not always given. Where it is, it says once, few, many or a class for expanded clones.

>NA|TRBV28|TRBJ1-4|many
TGTGCCAGCAGTTCTGAGCAGATCCTCGAAAAACTGTTTTTT
CASSSEQILEKLFF
>TRBD2|TRBV29-1|TRBJ2-3|many
TGCAGCGTTGGCCCCTCTAGCGGGGCTTACACAGATACGCAGTATTTT
CSVGPSSGAYTDTQYF
>NA|TRBV20-1|TRBJ2-3|NA
TGCAGTGCTAGTGGGAGAGTATCCACAGATACGCAGTATTTT
CSASGRVSTDTQYF
>NA|TRBV6-5|TRBJ2-1|many
TGTGCCAGCAGTTACTCGATTAGCAAACCTTTTGCGGGGAATGAGCAGTTCTTC
CASSYSISKPFAGNEQFF
>NA|TRBV7-2|TRBJ2-5|NA
NA
CASSFYICSAYSDSQETQYF
>NA|TRBV10-2|TRBJ2-7|many
TGCGCCAGCAGGGGGACGGACTCCTACGAGCAGTACTTC
CASRGTDSYEQYF
>TRBD2|TRBV20-1|TRBJ2-3|many
TGCAGTGCACAGCCCCCCGGACTAGCGGGAGAGGGTACGCAGTATTTT
CSAQPPGLAGEGTQYF
>NA|TRBV3-1|TRBJ2-3|many
TGTGCCAGCAGCCAAGGGGCTAGCCGTAGCACAGATACGCAGTATTTT
CASSQGASRSTDTQYF
>TRBD1|TRBV11-3|TRBJ2-2|few
TGTGCCAGCAGCTCGTACAGGGGGACAGGGGAGCTGTTTTTT
CASSSYRGTGELFF
>NA|TRBV25-1|TRBJ1-6|many
TGTGCCAGCAGTGCCCCAAATTCACCCCTCCACTTT
CASSAPNSPLHF
>TRBD1|TRBV30|TRBJ1-6|many
TGTGCCTGGATCGCCCCCGGGACAGGGGGCGTTTTGAATTCACCCCTCCACTTT
CAWIAPGTGGVLNSPLHF
>NA|TRBV7-3|TRBJ2-2|many
TGTGCCAGCAGCTTAGAGAAGGGGGAGCTGTTTTTT
CASSLEKGELFF
>NA|TRBV18|TRBJ2-3|many
TGTGCCAGCTCACCGAGGACGGGCATACCTAGCACAGATACGCAGTATTTT
CASSPRTGIPSTDTQYF
>NA|TRBV7-3|TRBJ2-7|many
TGTGCCAGCAGCTTAACTGGGGGCGAGGCCTACGAGCAGTACTTC
CASSLTGGEAYEQYF
>TRBD1|TRBV7-2|TRBJ2-3|many
TGTGCCAGCAGCTCCCCCGGACAGGGCCATACGCAGTATTTT
CASSSPGQGHTQYF
>NA|TRBV5-4|TRBJ1-1|NA
TGTGCCAGCAGCGCCGCCGGGACACCAAACACTGAAGCTTTCTTT
CASSAAGTPNTEAFF
>NA|TRBV7-2|TRBJ1-5|many
TGTGCCAGCAGCTTAGATGGGGGCCTTTGGGGCAATCAGCCCCAGCATTTT
CASSLDGGLWGNQPQHF
>TRBD2|TRBV2|TRBJ2-5|many
TGTGCCAGCAGTACAGGACTAGCGGGAGTGTTTCGGGCCGCAGAGACCCAGTACTTC
CASSTGLAGVFRAAETQYF
>NA|TRBV13|TRBJ2-1|many
TGTGCCAGCAGCCCGCAAACGAGTGGGTGGGGCAATGAGCAGTTCTTC
CASSPQTSGWGNEQFF
>TRBD1|TRBV12-3/TRBV12-4|TRBJ1-5|many
TGTGCCAGCAGTCCCGGGACAGGGAGCAATCAGCCCCAGCATTTT
CASSPGTGSNQPQHF
>NA|TRBV27|TRBJ1-2|NA
TGTGCCAGCAGTTCCTTCCCCCTTGGATATGGCTACACCTTC
CASSSFPLGYGYTF
>NA|TRBV6-2/TRBV6-3|TRBJ1-5|many
TGTGCCAGCAGTTACGAGACCGGGGGGTATCAGCCCCAGCATTTT
CASSYETGGYQPQHF
>TRBD2|TRBV9|TRBJ2-1|NA
TGTGCCAGCAGCGTGGGGGGGTCCCCCGACATGGAGCAGTTCTTC
CASSVGGSPDMEQFF
>TRBD2|TRBV11-3|TRBJ2-1|many
TGTGCCAGCAGCTTAGATCTGGTGGCTAGCGGGGGCCCTCAGTTCTTC
CASSLDLVASGGPQFF
>TRBD2|TRBV20-1|TRBJ2-1|many
TGCAGTGCTAGGATGACTAGCGGGGGCTACAATGAGCAGTTCTTC
CSARMTSGGYNEQFF
>TRBD2|TRBV7-9|TRBJ2-5|many
TGTGCCAGCAGCTTAAGTTCGACTAGCGGGAGTGGAAAGACCCAGTACTTC
CASSLSSTSGSGKTQYF
>TRBD2|TRBV7-9|TRBJ2-7|many
TGTGCCAGCAGCGAAAAGAGCGGGGGCTCCTACGAGCAGTACTTC
CASSEKSGGSYEQYF
>NA|TRBV7-8|TRBJ2-3|many
TGTGCCAGCAGCCCTCAGTTGGATACGCAGTATTTT
CASSPQLDTQYF
>NA|TRBV7-2|TRBJ2-1|many
TGTGCCAGCAGCTTAGGTTGGAACTCCTACAATGAGCAGTTCTTC
CASSLGWNSYNEQFF
>NA|TRBV2|TRBJ2-5|once
TGTGCCAGCAACGGCTTTGCGGCAAGTCAAGAGACCCAGTACTTC
CASNGFAASQETQYF
>NA|TRBV9|TRBJ2-1|many
TGTGCCAGCAGCGTAAGGACTAAACCCAATGAGCAGTTCTTC
CASSVRTKPNEQFF
>NA|TRBV11-2|TRBJ1-6|many
TGTGCCAGCAGAGGGGACACCTCTAATTCACCCCTCCACTTT
CASRGDTSNSPLHF
>NA|TRBV7-9|TRBJ1-3|many
TGTGCCAGCAGCTTATCTTACGGAAACACCATATATTTT
CASSLSYGNTIYF
>NA|TRBV6-6|TRBJ1-5|many
TGTGCCAGCAGTTACTCAAATGCCGGCGGAGACTCCAATCAGCCCCAGCATTTT
CASSYSNAGGDSNQPQHF
>TRBD1|TRBV7-6|TRBJ1-4|once
TGTGCCAGCGCGGGACAGAATAATGAAAAACTGTTTTTT
CASAGQNNEKLFF
>NA|TRBV12-3/TRBV12-4|TRBJ1-1|many
TGTGCCAGCAGTTGGGGCGGGGGGAACACTGAAGCTTTCTTT
CASSWGGGNTEAFF
>TRBD2|TRBV6-6|TRBJ2-7|many
TGTGCCAGCATGGGTACACGACTAGCGGAATACGAGCAGTACTTC
CASMGTRLAEYEQYF
>TRBD2|TRBV10-2|TRBJ2-5|many
TGCGCCAGCAGTACGACGGGAGGGCCAGAGACCCAGTACTTC
CASSTTGGPETQYF
>NA|TRBV7-9|TRBJ2-1|many
TGTGCCAGCAGCCAGGACACCAATGAGCAGTTCTTC
CASSQDTNEQFF
>NA|TRBV5-4|TRBJ1-1|many
TGTGCCAGCAGCTTGCGGCAGAATAATGAAGCTTTCTTT
CASSLRQNNEAFF
>NA|TRBV3-1|TRBJ1-1|many
TGTGCCAGCAGCCAAGAGTACAGCCCAGGTCCTGAAGCTTTCTTT
CASSQEYSPGPEAFF
>NA|TRBV18|TRBJ1-5|many
TGTGCCAGCTCCCCGGGACTGAGGAATCAGCCCCAGCATTTT
CASSPGLRNQPQHF
>NA|TRBV2|TRBJ1-6|many
TGTGCCAGCAGTGACCAGCAGAATAATTCACCCCTCCACTTT
CASSDQQNNSPLHF
>TRBD1|TRBV29-1|TRBJ2-3|many
TGCAGCGTTGCGAAAGACAGGGTCACAGATACGCAGTATTTT
CSVAKDRVTDTQYF
>NA|TRBV12-3/TRBV12-4|TRBJ1-1|many
TGTGCCAGCATCATAAAAGGGAACACTGAAGCTTTCTTT
CASIIKGNTEAFF
>NA|TRBV28|TRBJ2-5|NA
TGTGCCACCAATAAAGGGTTCTCCCCAAGGGAGACCCAGTACTTC
CATNKGFSPRETQYF
>NA|TRBV28|TRBJ1-1|many
TGTGCCAGCAGTAGGAGGGGGATGAACACTGAAGCTTTCTTT
CASSRRGMNTEAFF
>NA|TRBV3-1|TRBJ1-3|many
TGTGCCAGCAGCCAATCTGGAAACACCATATATTTT
CASSQSGNTIYF
>NA|TRBV20-1|TRBJ1-1|many
TGCAGTGCCAGCGATGACGGGGGCTTTGGGGCTTTCTTT
CSASDDGGFGAFF
>TRBD1|TRBV6-2/TRBV6-3|TRBJ2-2|NA
TGTGCCACCGCCCGGACAGGGGTCAAAAATACCAACACCGGGGAGCTGTTTTTT
CATARTGVKNTNTGELFF
>TRBD1|TRBV15|TRBJ2-5|many
TGTGCCACCAGCAACAGGGGTGGGCAAGAGACCCAGTACTTC
CATSNRGGQETQYF
>TRBD2|TRBV12-5|TRBJ2-2|many
TGTGCTAGTGGTCTTACCGGGGGGGGGGAGCTGTTTTTT
CASGLTGGGELFF
>NA|TRBV27|TRBJ1-2|many
TGTGCCAGCAGCGGTTGGTCTAACCTCAACTATGGCTACACCTTC
CASSGWSNLNYGYTF
>NA|TRBV19|TRBJ2-2|many
TGTGCCAGTAGTATTTTAGGTCTACAAACCGGGGAGCTGTTTTTT
CASSILGLQTGELFF
>NA|TRBV4-2|TRBJ2-1|many
TGTGCCAGCAGCCAAGAATCGGGCTCCTACAATGAGCAGTTCTTC
CASSQESGSYNEQFF
>NA|TRBV19|TRBJ2-7|many
TGTGCCAGTAGTATAGCACCAGGGTCCTACGAGCAGTACTTC
CASSIAPGSYEQYF